Listed below are T cell receptor beta chains from one sample, sequenced in a study of blood T cells in healthy people across ages. TCRdb used MiXCR to reprocess the 5' RACE reads, holding one entry per CDR3 protein. The sample contains over 700,000 distinct CDR3 sequences, approximately 55% of which appear only once. Source material: blood. Receptors originate from a man of 80 years or more in good health. The CDR3 runs from the conserved cysteine through the conserved F or W. Each record gives: clone size, V gene, J gene, D gene, CDR3 protein, CDR3 DNA. A D gene is named only where the DNA matches it firmly. Clone size appears in some rows only: once, few, many, or a class for an expanded clone.

few	TRBV21-1	TRBJ1-6	NA	CASQRTDRDNSPLHF	TGTGCCAGCCAGCGTACGGACAGGGATAATTCACCCCTCCACTTT
NA	TRBV20-1	TRBJ1-2	TRBD1	CSAPSSGQGASSYGYTF	TGCAGTGCCCCATCTTCTGGACAGGGGGCCTCTAGCTATGGCTACACCTTC
NA	TRBV7-6	TRBJ2-3	NA	CASSPSDGSTDTQYF	TGTGCCAGCAGCCCCTCCGACGGTAGCACAGATACGCAGTATTTT
few	TRBV2	TRBJ2-5	NA	CASSRSGGETQYF	TGTGCCAGCAGTCGAAGTGGGGGAGAGACCCAGTACTTC
NA	TRBV27	TRBJ2-4	NA	CASTPRGEVAKNIQYF	TGTGCCAGCACTCCTCGGGGTGAGGTAGCCAAAAACATTCAGTACTTC
NA	TRBV20-1	TRBJ2-3	NA	CSARPGLSTDTRYF	TGCAGTGCTAGACCGGGACTCAGCACAGATACGCGGTATTTT
NA	TRBV6-1	TRBJ2-1	TRBD2	CASSVPSGTSGSYNEQFF	TGTGCCAGCAGTGTCCCCTCCGGGACTAGCGGGAGCTACAATGAGCAGTTCTTC
NA	TRBV2	TRBJ2-7	NA	CASTVIRGGYEQYF	TGTGCCAGCACTGTAATAAGGGGAGGCTACGAGCAGTACTTC
many	TRBV20-1	TRBJ2-1	NA	CSAARGSNEQFF	TGCAGTGCCGCCCGGGGTTCCAATGAGCAGTTCTTC
few	TRBV3-1	TRBJ2-4	TRBD2	CASSQGRLAGGRGEQYF	TGTGCCAGCAGCCAAGGGAGACTAGCGGGAGGCCGGGGAGAGCAGTACTTC
few	TRBV6-5	TRBJ2-1	TRBD2	CASSYSRGSGRLTPYNEQFF	TGTGCCAGCAGTTACTCCCGGGGTAGCGGGAGGCTCACCCCCTACAATGAGCAGTTCTTC
NA	TRBV7-9	TRBJ2-5	TRBD2	CASSSASGYGQYF	TGTGCCAGCAGCTCAGCTAGCGGTTACGGGCAGTACTTC
NA	TRBV7-8	TRBJ1-5	NA	CASSTDWDCGGNQPQHF	TGTGCCAGCAGCACCGATTGGGATTGCGGGGGCAATCAGCCCCAGCATTTT
NA	TRBV5-8	TRBJ2-5	NA	CASSLRDKREQYF	TGTGCCAGCAGCTTGAGGGATAAACGGGAGCAGTACTTC
NA	TRBV12-3/TRBV12-4	TRBJ1-2	NA	CASTPGPGGYTF	TGTGCCAGCACCCCGGGCCCTGGGGGCTACACCTTC